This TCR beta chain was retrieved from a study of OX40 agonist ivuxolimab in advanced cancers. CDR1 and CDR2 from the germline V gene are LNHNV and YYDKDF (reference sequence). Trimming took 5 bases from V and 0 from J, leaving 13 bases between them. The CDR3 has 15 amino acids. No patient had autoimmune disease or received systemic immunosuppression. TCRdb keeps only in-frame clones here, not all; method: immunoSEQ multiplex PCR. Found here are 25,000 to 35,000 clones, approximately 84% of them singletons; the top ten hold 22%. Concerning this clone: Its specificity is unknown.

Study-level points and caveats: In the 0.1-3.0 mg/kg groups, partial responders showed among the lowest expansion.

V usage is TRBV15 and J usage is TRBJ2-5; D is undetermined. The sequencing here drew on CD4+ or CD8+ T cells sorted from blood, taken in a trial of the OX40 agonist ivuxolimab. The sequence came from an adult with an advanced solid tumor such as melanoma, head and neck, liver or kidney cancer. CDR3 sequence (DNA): TGTGCCACCAGCTCTCCGTTGGTGTACCAAGAGACCCAGTACTTC. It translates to CATSSPLVYQETQYF.